One TCR beta chain is described in this entry. Exclusion applied to patients with autoimmune disease history or systemic immunosuppression. Trimming left V 1 base short and J 5 bases short, with 17 bases between. Germline values: CDR1 MNHNS, CDR2 SASEGT. The CDR3 sequence is 16 residues long. The sample comes from a study of OX40 agonist ivuxolimab in advanced cancers. The data were produced by immunoSEQ multiplex PCR, yet TCRdb's version contains in-frame clones alone and is incomplete. The sample records around 84,000 clones, approximately 84% being singletons. The V and J genes are TRBV6-1 and TRBJ1-2; D is unresolved. The sequencing here drew on CD4+ or CD8+ T cells sorted from blood, taken in a trial of the OX40 agonist ivuxolimab. This TCR was recovered from an adult with an advanced solid tumor such as melanoma, head and neck, liver or kidney cancer. The CDR3: CASSEGVRADIYGYTF. The CDR3 nucleotides are TGTGCCAGCAGTGAAGGGGTCCGGGCAGATATTTATGGCTACACCTTC.